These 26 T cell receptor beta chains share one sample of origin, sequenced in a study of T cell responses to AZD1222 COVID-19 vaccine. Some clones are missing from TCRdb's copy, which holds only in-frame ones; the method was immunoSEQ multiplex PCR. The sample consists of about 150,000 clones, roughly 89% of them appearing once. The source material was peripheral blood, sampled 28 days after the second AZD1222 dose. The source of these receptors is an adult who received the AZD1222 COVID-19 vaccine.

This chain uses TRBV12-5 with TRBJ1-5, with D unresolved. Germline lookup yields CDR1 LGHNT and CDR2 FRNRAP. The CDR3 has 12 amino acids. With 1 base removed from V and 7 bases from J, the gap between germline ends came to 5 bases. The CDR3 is CASGLGRQPQHF. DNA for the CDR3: TGTGCTAGTGGTTTGGGGAGACAGCCCCAGCATTTT.

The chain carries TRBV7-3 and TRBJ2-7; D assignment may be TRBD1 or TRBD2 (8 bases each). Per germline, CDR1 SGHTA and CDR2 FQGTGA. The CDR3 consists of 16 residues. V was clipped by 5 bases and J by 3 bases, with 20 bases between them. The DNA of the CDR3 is TGTGCCAGCAGCCCCCAGGGGGCGGGGGGAATCTACGAGCAGTACTTC. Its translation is CASSPQGAGGIYEQYF.

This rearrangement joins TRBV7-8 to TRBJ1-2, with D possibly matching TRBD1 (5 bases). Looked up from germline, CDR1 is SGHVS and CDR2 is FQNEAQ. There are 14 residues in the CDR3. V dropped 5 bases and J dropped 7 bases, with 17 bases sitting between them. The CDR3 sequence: CASSHRPRGSGYTF. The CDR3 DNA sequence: TGTGCCAGCAGCCACCGCCCACGGGGGAGTGGCTACACCTTC. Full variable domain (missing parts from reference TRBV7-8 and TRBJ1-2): GAGVSQSPRYKVAKRGQDVALRCDPISGHVSLFWYQQALGQGPEFLTYFQNEAQLDKSGLPSDRFFAERPEGSVSTLKIQRTQQEDSAVYLCASSHRPRGSGYTFGSGTRLTVV.

The CDR3 nucleotides are TGTGCCAGCAGCCGAGGGGGGAACACTGAAGCTTTCTTT. It encodes CASSRGGNTEAFF. The chain is built from TRBV4-2 and TRBJ1-1, with D possibly TRBD1 on 6 matching bases. Trimming shortened V by 4 bases and J by 1 base, and 7 bases separated the two germline ends. Germline V CDR1 and CDR2: LGHNA, YNFKEQ. The CDR3 covers 13 residues.

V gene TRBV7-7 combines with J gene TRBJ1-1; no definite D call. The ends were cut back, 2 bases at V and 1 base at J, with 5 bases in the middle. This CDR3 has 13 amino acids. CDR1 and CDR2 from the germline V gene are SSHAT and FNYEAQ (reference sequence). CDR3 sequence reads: CASSLQENTEAFF. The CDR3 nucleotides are TGTGCCAGCAGCTTACAAGAGAACACTGAAGCTTTCTTT.

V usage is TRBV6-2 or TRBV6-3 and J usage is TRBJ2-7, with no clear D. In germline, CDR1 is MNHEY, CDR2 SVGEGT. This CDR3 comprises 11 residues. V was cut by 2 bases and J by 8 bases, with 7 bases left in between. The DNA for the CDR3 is TGTGCCAGCAGTTACGAAGCCCAGCAGTACTTC. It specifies CASSYEAQQYF.

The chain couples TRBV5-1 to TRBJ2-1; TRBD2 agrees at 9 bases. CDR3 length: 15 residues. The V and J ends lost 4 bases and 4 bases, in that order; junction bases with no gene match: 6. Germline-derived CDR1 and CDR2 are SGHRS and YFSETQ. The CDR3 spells CASSLLAGVYNEQFF. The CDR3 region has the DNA TGCGCCAGCAGCCTCTTAGCGGGAGTGTACAATGAGCAGTTCTTC.

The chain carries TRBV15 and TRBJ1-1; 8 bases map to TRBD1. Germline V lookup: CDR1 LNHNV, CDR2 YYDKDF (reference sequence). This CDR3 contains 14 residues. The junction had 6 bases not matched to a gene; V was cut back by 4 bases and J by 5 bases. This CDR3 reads CATSTGQGWTEAFF. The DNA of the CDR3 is TGTGCCACCAGCACAGGACAGGGTTGGACTGAAGCTTTCTTT.

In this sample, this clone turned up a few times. CDR3 sequence reads: CASRSSKGVWNYGYTF. As DNA, the CDR3 is TGTGCCAGTAGATCCTCGAAAGGGGTTTGGAACTATGGCTACACCTTC. The V gene is TRBV19, the J gene TRBJ1-2; a possible D gene is TRBD1 (5 bases). Germline V gene data show CDR1 as LNHDA and CDR2 as SQIVND (reference sequence). Trimming stripped 6 bases from V and 2 bases from J, with 19 bases between. This CDR3 has 16 residues.

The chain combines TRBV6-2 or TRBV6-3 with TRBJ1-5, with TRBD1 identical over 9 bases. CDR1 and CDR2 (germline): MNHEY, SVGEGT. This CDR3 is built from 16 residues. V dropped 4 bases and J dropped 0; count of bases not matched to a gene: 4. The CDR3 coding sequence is TGTGCCAGCAGTTCCGGGACAGGGTATAGCAATCAGCCCCAGCATTTT. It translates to CASSSGTGYSNQPQHF.

The CDR3 protein is CASSPHPSYEQYF. CDR3 DNA sequence: TGTGCCAGCAGTCCCCACCCCAGCTACGAGCAGTACTTC. The gene calls are TRBV27 and TRBJ2-7, with unresolved D. From germline, CDR1 is MNHEY and CDR2 SMNVEV (reference sequence). Trimming left V 5 bases short and J 3 bases short, with 11 bases between. The CDR3 totals 13 residues.

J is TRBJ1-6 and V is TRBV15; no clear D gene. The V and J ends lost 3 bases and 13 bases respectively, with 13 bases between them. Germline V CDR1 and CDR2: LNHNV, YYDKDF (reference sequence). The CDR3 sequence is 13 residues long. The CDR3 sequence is CATSRDYGAPLHF. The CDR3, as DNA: TGTGCCACCAGCAGGGACTATGGAGCGCCCCTCCACTTT.

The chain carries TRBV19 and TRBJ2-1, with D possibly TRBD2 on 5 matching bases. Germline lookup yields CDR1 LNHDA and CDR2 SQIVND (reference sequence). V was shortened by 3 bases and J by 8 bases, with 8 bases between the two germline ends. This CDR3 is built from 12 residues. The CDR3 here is CASSIGLYEQFF. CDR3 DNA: TGTGCCAGTAGTATTGGACTTTATGAGCAGTTCTTC.

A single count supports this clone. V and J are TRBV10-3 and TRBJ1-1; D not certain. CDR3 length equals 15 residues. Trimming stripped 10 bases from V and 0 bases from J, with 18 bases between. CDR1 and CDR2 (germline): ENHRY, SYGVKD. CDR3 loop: CATLGKAGVNTEAFF. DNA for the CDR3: TGTGCCACCTTGGGAAAGGCAGGAGTGAACACTGAAGCTTTCTTT.

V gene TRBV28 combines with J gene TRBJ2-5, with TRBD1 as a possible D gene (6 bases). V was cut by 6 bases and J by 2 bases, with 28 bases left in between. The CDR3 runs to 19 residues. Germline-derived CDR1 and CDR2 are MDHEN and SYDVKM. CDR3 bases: TGTGCCAGCAGCCAAGGGGGTGAATACAGGGATGTTCCGCAAGAGACCCAGTACTTC. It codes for CASSQGGEYRDVPQETQYF.

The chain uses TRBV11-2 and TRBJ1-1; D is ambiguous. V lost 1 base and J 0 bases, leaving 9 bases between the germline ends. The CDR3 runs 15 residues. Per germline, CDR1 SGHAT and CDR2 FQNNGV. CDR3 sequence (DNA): TGTGCCAGCAGCTTAGTGCAGACTATGAACACTGAAGCTTTCTTT. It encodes CASSLVQTMNTEAFF.

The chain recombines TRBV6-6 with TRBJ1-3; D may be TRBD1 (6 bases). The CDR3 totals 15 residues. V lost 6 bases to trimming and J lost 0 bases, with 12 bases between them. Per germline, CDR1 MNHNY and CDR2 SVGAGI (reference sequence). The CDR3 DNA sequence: TGTGCCAGCAGAACAGGACAGATCTCTGGAAACACCATATATTTT. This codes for CASRTGQISGNTIYF.

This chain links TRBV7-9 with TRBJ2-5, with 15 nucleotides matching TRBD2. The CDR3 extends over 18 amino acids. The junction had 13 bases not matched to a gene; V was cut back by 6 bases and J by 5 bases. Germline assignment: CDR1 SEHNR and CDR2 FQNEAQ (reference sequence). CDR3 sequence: CASRATRTSGRDRETQYF. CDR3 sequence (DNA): TGTGCCAGCAGGGCTACCCGGACTAGCGGGAGGGATCGGGAGACCCAGTACTTC.

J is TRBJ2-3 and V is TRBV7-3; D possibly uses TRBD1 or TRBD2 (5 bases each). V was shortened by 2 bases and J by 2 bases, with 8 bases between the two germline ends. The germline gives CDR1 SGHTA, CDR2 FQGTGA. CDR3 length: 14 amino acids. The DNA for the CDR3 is TGTGCCAGCAGCTTAGGGGGTCTCACAGATACGCAGTATTTT. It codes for CASSLGGLTDTQYF.

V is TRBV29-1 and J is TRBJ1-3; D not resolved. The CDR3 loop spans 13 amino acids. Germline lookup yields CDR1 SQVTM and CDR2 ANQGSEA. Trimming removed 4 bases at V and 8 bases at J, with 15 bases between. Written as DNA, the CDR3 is TGCAGCGTTGCGTCAGGCACGGTGGACACCATATATTTT. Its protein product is CSVASGTVDTIYF.

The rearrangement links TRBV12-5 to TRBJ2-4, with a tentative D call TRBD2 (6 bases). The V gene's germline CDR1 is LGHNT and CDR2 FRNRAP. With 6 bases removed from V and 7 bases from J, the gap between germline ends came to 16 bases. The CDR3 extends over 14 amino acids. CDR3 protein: CASGFGEEKNIQYF. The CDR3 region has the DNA TGTGCTAGTGGCTTTGGGGAGGAAAAGAACATTCAGTACTTC.

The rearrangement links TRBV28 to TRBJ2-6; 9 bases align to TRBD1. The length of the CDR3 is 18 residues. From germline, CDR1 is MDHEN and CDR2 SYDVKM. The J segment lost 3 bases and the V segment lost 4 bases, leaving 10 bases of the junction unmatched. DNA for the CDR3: TGTGCCAGCAGTTCCTCGACAGGGGGTGCAGATGGGGCCAACGTCCTGACTTTC. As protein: CASSSSTGGADGANVLTF.

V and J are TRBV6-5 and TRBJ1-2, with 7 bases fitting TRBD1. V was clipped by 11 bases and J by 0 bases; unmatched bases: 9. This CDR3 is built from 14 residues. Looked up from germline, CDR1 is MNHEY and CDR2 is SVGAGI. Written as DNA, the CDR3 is TGTGCCGTATTTTACGGGACAGCTAACTATGGCTACACCTTC. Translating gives CAVFYGTANYGYTF.

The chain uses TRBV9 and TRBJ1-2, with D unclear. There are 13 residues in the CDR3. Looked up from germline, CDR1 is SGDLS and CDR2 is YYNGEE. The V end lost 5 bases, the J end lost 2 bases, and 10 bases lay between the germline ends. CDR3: CASRSFLNYGYTF. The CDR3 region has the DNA TGTGCCAGCAGGTCCTTCCTAAACTATGGCTACACCTTC.

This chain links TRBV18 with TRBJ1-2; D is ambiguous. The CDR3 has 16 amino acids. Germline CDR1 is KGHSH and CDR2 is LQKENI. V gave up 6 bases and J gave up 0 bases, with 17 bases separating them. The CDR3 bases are TGTGCCAGCTCGCGAGAAAGGCTGAACTCTAACTATGGCTACACCTTC. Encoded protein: CASSRERLNSNYGYTF.

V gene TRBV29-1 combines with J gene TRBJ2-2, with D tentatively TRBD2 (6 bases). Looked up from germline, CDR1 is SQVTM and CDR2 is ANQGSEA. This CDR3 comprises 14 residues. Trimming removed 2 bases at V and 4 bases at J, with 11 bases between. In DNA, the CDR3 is TGCAGCGTTGAACCAAGGAGGGGCACCGGGGAGCTGTTTTTT. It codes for CSVEPRRGTGELFF.